This is a list of T cell receptor beta chains from one sample in a study of early T cells in non-severe SARS-CoV-2 infection. TCRdb fed the 5' RACE reads into MiXCR, producing one record per CDR3 protein. This sample has about 80,000 distinct CDR3 sequences; roughly 12% occur once, and the top ten carry 15%. The sequenced sample was whole blood, obtained at baseline. These receptors were collected from an adult who was a healthcare worker with PCR-confirmed SARS-CoV-2 infection or an uninfected control (not recorded which). The donor label of this sample is uncertain. Both conserved end residues are part of each CDR3. A D gene is named only where the DNA matches it firmly. Clone size, where shown, is once, few, many, or a class for clones that have expanded.

clone_size: .; d_call: TRBD2; j_call: TRBJ2-5; v_call: TRBV7-2; cdr3_nt: TGTGCCAGCAGCACTCGCCAGCGTTTAGCTTCCGGGGGGGAAGAGACCCAGTACTTC; cdr3_aa: CASSTRQRLASGGEETQYF
clone_size: .; d_call: TRBD2; j_call: TRBJ2-1; v_call: TRBV5-4; cdr3_nt: TGTGCCAGCAGCATCACTAGCGGGGGGGCCGGTGGTGAGCAGTTCTTC; cdr3_aa: CASSITSGGAGGEQFF
clone_size: few; d_call: TRBD1; j_call: TRBJ1-1; v_call: TRBV7-6; cdr3_nt: TGTGCCAGCAGCCGAACGGACAGGGGTACTGAAGCTTTCTTT; cdr3_aa: CASSRTDRGTEAFF
clone_size: few; d_call: .; j_call: TRBJ2-7; v_call: TRBV12-3/TRBV12-4; cdr3_nt: TGTGCCAGCAGCCCGAGGTGGAAGCAGTACTTC; cdr3_aa: CASSPRWKQYF
clone_size: .; d_call: .; j_call: TRBJ2-7; v_call: TRBV30; cdr3_nt: TGTGCCTGGAGTGGCCAGGAGGTCCCTGCCTACGAGCAGTACTTC; cdr3_aa: CAWSGQEVPAYEQYF
clone_size: .; d_call: .; j_call: TRBJ2-3; v_call: TRBV6-5; cdr3_nt: TGTGCCAGCAGCTTCGCCGGTGCAGATACGCAGTATTTT; cdr3_aa: CASSFAGADTQYF
clone_size: many; d_call: .; j_call: TRBJ1-4; v_call: TRBV10-3; cdr3_nt: TGTGCCATCAGTGAAGGGCACACCAATGAAAAACTGTTTTTT; cdr3_aa: CAISEGHTNEKLFF
clone_size: few; d_call: TRBD2; j_call: TRBJ2-7; v_call: TRBV29-1; cdr3_nt: TGCAGCGTGGGGGGGACTAGCGGGAGCTCCTACGAGCAGTACTTC; cdr3_aa: CSVGGTSGSSYEQYF
clone_size: .; d_call: TRBD2; j_call: TRBJ2-1; v_call: TRBV11-2; cdr3_nt: TGTGCCAGCAGCTCCCTAGCGGGGGGCCCTGGGGAGCAGTTCTTC; cdr3_aa: CASSSLAGGPGEQFF
clone_size: few; d_call: .; j_call: TRBJ2-7; v_call: TRBV7-6; cdr3_nt: TGTGCCAGCAGCTCGCCGAAGGGGGTGACCTACGAGCAGTACTTC; cdr3_aa: CASSSPKGVTYEQYF
clone_size: many; d_call: .; j_call: TRBJ1-2; v_call: TRBV13; cdr3_nt: TGTGCCAGCAGCTCGATGACCTACCCCTATGGCTACACCTTC; cdr3_aa: CASSSMTYPYGYTF
clone_size: .; d_call: .; j_call: TRBJ1-5; v_call: TRBV5-1; cdr3_nt: TGCGCCAGCAGCTTGGAGGGAATCAATCAGCCCCAGCATTTT; cdr3_aa: CASSLEGINQPQHF
clone_size: many; d_call: TRBD2; j_call: TRBJ2-3; v_call: TRBV10-3; cdr3_nt: TGTGCCATCGGGACTAGCGGGGGTTCAGATACGCAGTATTTT; cdr3_aa: CAIGTSGGSDTQYF
clone_size: .; d_call: .; j_call: TRBJ2-7; v_call: TRBV10-3; cdr3_nt: TGTGCCATCAGCCAGACGACTAGTTCCGCCTACGAGCAGTACTTC; cdr3_aa: CAISQTTSSAYEQYF
clone_size: few; d_call: TRBD1; j_call: TRBJ2-7; v_call: TRBV5-1; cdr3_nt: TGCGCCAGCAGCTCGCGGACAGGGACCAACGAGCAGTACTTC; cdr3_aa: CASSSRTGTNEQYF
clone_size: few; d_call: .; j_call: TRBJ2-1; v_call: TRBV6-2/TRBV6-3; cdr3_nt: TGTGCCAGCAGTTCCCCCTTTAAATCTAACAATGAGCAGTTCTTC; cdr3_aa: CASSSPFKSNNEQFF
clone_size: .; d_call: .; j_call: TRBJ1-2; v_call: TRBV28; cdr3_nt: TGTGCCAGCAGTTTAGGGAGTGTCAGCAACTATGGCTACACCTTC; cdr3_aa: CASSLGSVSNYGYTF
clone_size: .; d_call: .; j_call: TRBJ1-4; v_call: TRBV30; cdr3_nt: TGTGCCTGGATGTCAGGGAATGAAAAACTGTTTTTT; cdr3_aa: CAWMSGNEKLFF
clone_size: .; d_call: .; j_call: TRBJ1-1; v_call: TRBV25-1; cdr3_nt: TGTGCCAGACCTCCCCTCAGGACAACTGAAGCTTTCTTT; cdr3_aa: CARPPLRTTEAFF
clone_size: few; d_call: TRBD1; j_call: TRBJ2-1; v_call: TRBV7-9; cdr3_nt: TGTGCCAGCAGCAATGCAGGGGGCAATTGGGACAATGAGCAGTTCTTC; cdr3_aa: CASSNAGGNWDNEQFF
clone_size: .; d_call: .; j_call: TRBJ1-2; v_call: TRBV9; cdr3_nt: TGTGCCAGCAGCGTCGGGATTCAGCTTGGTGGCTACACCTTC; cdr3_aa: CASSVGIQLGGYTF
clone_size: .; d_call: .; j_call: TRBJ2-3; v_call: TRBV25-1; cdr3_nt: TGTGCCAGCAGTGATTACGCCAGAATATGCACAGATACGCAGTATTTT; cdr3_aa: CASSDYARICTDTQYF
clone_size: .; d_call: .; j_call: TRBJ2-1; v_call: TRBV5-1; cdr3_nt: TGCGCCAGCAGCTTGATTGATGAGCAGTTCTTC; cdr3_aa: CASSLIDEQFF
clone_size: few; d_call: .; j_call: TRBJ2-1; v_call: TRBV5-6; cdr3_nt: TGTGCCAGCAGCCCCGCAGGCGGAACCAACAATGAGCAGTTCTTC; cdr3_aa: CASSPAGGTNNEQFF
clone_size: many; d_call: TRBD2; j_call: TRBJ2-1; v_call: TRBV5-4; cdr3_nt: TGTGCCAGCAGCCTGGGTGGAGCGGGGGGATACAATGAGCAGTTCTTC; cdr3_aa: CASSLGGAGGYNEQFF
clone_size: .; d_call: .; j_call: TRBJ1-5; v_call: TRBV20-1; cdr3_nt: TGCAGTGCTACCCGGGACAGCAATCAGCCCCAGCATTTT; cdr3_aa: CSATRDSNQPQHF
clone_size: few; d_call: TRBD2; j_call: TRBJ2-7; v_call: TRBV4-3; cdr3_nt: TGCGCCAGCAGCCAAGACTCCCTCGGACTAGCGGGGTACGAGCAGTACTTC; cdr3_aa: CASSQDSLGLAGYEQYF
clone_size: few; d_call: .; j_call: TRBJ2-3; v_call: TRBV7-9; cdr3_nt: TGTGCCAGCAGCTCTAGAGGGCAGGCGGGTCAGGCTACGCAGTATTTT; cdr3_aa: CASSSRGQAGQATQYF
clone_size: many; d_call: .; j_call: TRBJ2-7; v_call: TRBV29-1; cdr3_nt: TGCAGCGTTGAGGGGAATGTAGCCTACGAGCAGTACTTC; cdr3_aa: CSVEGNVAYEQYF
clone_size: .; d_call: .; j_call: TRBJ2-5; v_call: TRBV5-1; cdr3_nt: TGCGCCAGCAGCTTGGGGATGCGACAAGAGACCCAGTACTTC; cdr3_aa: CASSLGMRQETQYF
clone_size: .; d_call: .; j_call: TRBJ2-7; v_call: TRBV5-1; cdr3_nt: TGCGCCAGCAGCTCTGATAGGGGTCATGGGGAGCAGTACTTC; cdr3_aa: CASSSDRGHGEQYF
clone_size: many; d_call: .; j_call: TRBJ1-1; v_call: TRBV5-1; cdr3_nt: TGCGCCAGCAGGCTGCCCTTGGGGGCTTCGAAGAACACTGAAGCTTTCTTT; cdr3_aa: CASRLPLGASKNTEAFF
clone_size: .; d_call: TRBD2; j_call: TRBJ2-3; v_call: TRBV14; cdr3_nt: TGTGCCAGCAGCCAAGATCGGGGACTAGCGGGAGGGGATACGCAGTATTTT; cdr3_aa: CASSQDRGLAGGDTQYF
clone_size: .; d_call: .; j_call: TRBJ1-6; v_call: TRBV27; cdr3_nt: TGTGCCAGCAGTTTTCTGGGGGTTCATAATTCACCCCTCCACTTT; cdr3_aa: CASSFLGVHNSPLHF
clone_size: few; d_call: .; j_call: TRBJ2-7; v_call: TRBV27; cdr3_nt: TGTGCCAGCGGGGCCGGAGGGATCCTCAACGAGCAGTACTTC; cdr3_aa: CASGAGGILNEQYF
clone_size: .; d_call: TRBD1; j_call: TRBJ2-5; v_call: TRBV7-3; cdr3_nt: TGTGCCAGCAGCTTGGGACAGCCGCAAGAGACCCAGTACTTC; cdr3_aa: CASSLGQPQETQYF
clone_size: .; d_call: .; j_call: TRBJ1-1; v_call: TRBV11-3; cdr3_nt: TGTGCCAGCAGCTTAGGGGGCTCGAACACTGAAGCTTTCTTT; cdr3_aa: CASSLGGSNTEAFF
clone_size: .; d_call: TRBD1; j_call: TRBJ1-1; v_call: TRBV29-1; cdr3_nt: TGCAGCGTTGGGACAGGGAACACTGAAGCTTTCTTT; cdr3_aa: CSVGTGNTEAFF
clone_size: .; d_call: TRBD1; j_call: TRBJ1-4; v_call: TRBV6-5; cdr3_nt: TGTGCCAGCAGAGTGACAGGGGATGAAAAACTGTTTTTT; cdr3_aa: CASRVTGDEKLFF
clone_size: many; d_call: .; j_call: TRBJ1-2; v_call: TRBV2; cdr3_nt: TGTGCCAGCAGTGAAGCGGGCGAGGGCTATGGCTACACCTTC; cdr3_aa: CASSEAGEGYGYTF
clone_size: few; d_call: TRBD2; j_call: TRBJ2-5; v_call: TRBV6-5; cdr3_nt: TGTGCCAGCAGCCATACTAGCGAAACTGGAGAGACCCAGTACTTC; cdr3_aa: CASSHTSETGETQYF
clone_size: .; d_call: TRBD1; j_call: TRBJ1-4; v_call: TRBV12-3/TRBV12-4; cdr3_nt: TGTGCCAGCAGTCCAGGGGGCGCGGATGAAAAACTGTTTTTT; cdr3_aa: CASSPGGADEKLFF
clone_size: many; d_call: .; j_call: TRBJ1-2; v_call: TRBV5-5; cdr3_nt: TGTGCCAGCAGCTTGATTCTGGACTACCTCTATGGCTACACCTTC; cdr3_aa: CASSLILDYLYGYTF
clone_size: many; d_call: TRBD1; j_call: TRBJ1-6; v_call: TRBV7-9; cdr3_nt: TGTGCCAGCAGCCCCAACAGGGGGCAGTCACCCCTCCACTTT; cdr3_aa: CASSPNRGQSPLHF
clone_size: many; d_call: .; j_call: TRBJ2-7; v_call: TRBV20-1; cdr3_nt: TGCAGTGCGCCCGGCGCCCACGAGCAGTACTTC; cdr3_aa: CSAPGAHEQYF
clone_size: few; d_call: .; j_call: TRBJ2-1; v_call: TRBV12-3/TRBV12-4; cdr3_nt: TGTGCCACCCGCTGGCGGGGCTACAATGAGCAGTTCTTC; cdr3_aa: CATRWRGYNEQFF
clone_size: many; d_call: .; j_call: TRBJ2-5; v_call: TRBV7-8; cdr3_nt: TGTGCCAGCAGCTCATGGGGGGCCTGGGAGACCCAGTACTTC; cdr3_aa: CASSSWGAWETQYF
clone_size: few; d_call: .; j_call: TRBJ2-1; v_call: TRBV11-2; cdr3_nt: TGTGCCAGCAGCCCCAGCGGACACGGGGCCTACAATGAGCAGTTCTTC; cdr3_aa: CASSPSGHGAYNEQFF